These 25 T cell receptor beta chains originate from one sample sequenced in a study of beta chain features in type 1 diabetes. All of the isolated RNA was reverse transcribed, so expressed TCRB transcripts were sequenced. Libraries were prepared by immunoSEQ multiplex PCR; TCRdb keeps only in-frame clonotypes and omits some of them. Seen here are 200,000 to 250,000 clones, approximately 11% observed once, and the top ten hold 1% to 1.5%. Material for sequencing was central memory CD4+ T cells from blood. These receptors all come from a young man in good health.

There are many counts of this clone. The V and J genes are TRBV4-1 and TRBJ1-4; the D is unclear. V lost 4 bases and J lost 8, with 14 bases in between. CDR3 length equals 14 residues. Per the germline V gene, CDR1 is MGHRA and CDR2 is YSYEKL. The CDR3 DNA follows: TGCGCCAGCAGCCGGATAGCCATTGAAGAAAAACTGTTTTTT. It codes for CASSRIAIEEKLFF.

The genes are TRBV4-2 and TRBJ2-2; 14 nucleotides line up with TRBD2. Germline-derived CDR1 and CDR2 are LGHNA and YNFKEQ. The V segment lost 5 bases and the J segment 4 bases; nucleotides outside the gene matches: 9. CDR3 length: 18 amino acids. In DNA, the CDR3 is TGTGCCAGCAGCTCCCGACTAGCGGGAGGGGACATCACCGGGGAGCTGTTTTTT. Residues: CASSSRLAGGDITGELFF.

The rearrangement links TRBV7-2 to TRBJ2-5, with a weak D call TRBD2 (5 bases). Trimming removed 4 bases from V and 7 bases from J, with 16 bases in between. The V gene's germline CDR1 is SGHTA and CDR2 FQGNSA. CDR3 size: 14 residues. This CDR3 reads CASSSSSSKGTQYF. The CDR3 bases are TGTGCCAGCAGCTCTAGCTCCTCAAAGGGGACCCAGTACTTC.

The chain carries TRBV15 and TRBJ1-2, with D unresolved. V was pared by 0 bases and J by 3 bases, with 8 bases between. CDR1 LNHNV and CDR2 YYDKDF come from the germline V gene (reference sequence). The CDR3 runs to 14 residues. In nucleotides, the CDR3 is TGTGCCACCAGCAGAGATAAAGGATACTATGGCTACACCTTC. Translating it yields CATSRDKGYYGYTF.

This clone was observed a few times. V and J are TRBV5-4 and TRBJ2-5; tentative D call: TRBD2 (5 bases). V was pared by 4 bases and J by 5 bases, with 12 bases between. Germline-derived CDR1 and CDR2 are SGHNT and YYREEE (reference sequence). CDR3 size: 13 residues. CDR3 sequence reads: CASSLWGVETQYF. CDR3 coding DNA: TGTGCCAGCAGCCTTTGGGGAGTGGAGACCCAGTACTTC.

The genes are TRBV2 and TRBJ2-1, with TRBD2 as a possible D gene (6 bases). In germline, CDR1 is SNHLY, CDR2 FYNNEI. The V end was cut by 3 bases, the J end by 0 bases, with 9 bases between. The CDR3 is 15 residues long. As DNA, the CDR3 is TGTGCCAGCAGTGATCTAGCGTACTCCTACAATGAGCAGTTCTTC. Translating gives CASSDLAYSYNEQFF.

This clone showed up just a few times. The chain uses TRBV19 and TRBJ2-1, with D possibly called TRBD1 or TRBD2 (5 bases each). CDR3 size: 15 residues. Between the trimmed V and J ends, which lost 0 bases and 0 bases, there was a span of 6 bases. Looked up from germline, CDR1 is LNHDA and CDR2 is SQIVND (reference sequence). The CDR3 protein is CASSIEGTSYNEQFF. CDR3 in DNA: TGTGCCAGTAGTATAGAAGGGACCTCCTACAATGAGCAGTTCTTC.

This clone was counted a few times. CDR3 sequence reads: CASSSDRVTDTQYF. CDR3 in DNA: TGTGCCAGCAGCTCGGACAGGGTAACAGATACGCAGTATTTT. The genes are TRBV11-2 and TRBJ2-3; 8 bases agree with TRBD1. Losses at the gene ends were 4 bases for V and 3 bases for J; bases not matched to a gene: 3. Germline CDR1 SGHAT, CDR2 FQNNGV. CDR3 length equals 14 residues.

This clone was observed a few times. The genes are TRBV30 and TRBJ1-3, with D tentatively TRBD1 (5 bases). The V and J ends lost 5 bases and 0 bases respectively, with 11 bases between them. Germline values: CDR1 GTSNPN, CDR2 SVGIG (reference sequence). The CDR3 has 14 amino acids. The CDR3 reads CAWLRGRSGNTIYF. In DNA, the CDR3 is TGTGCCTGGCTCCGGGGCCGCTCTGGAAACACCATATATTTT.

This clone came up a few times. The chain is built from TRBV7-2 and TRBJ2-5; D possibly corresponds to TRBD2 (5 bases). The V and J ends lost 5 bases and 2 bases respectively, with 15 bases between them. CDR1 and CDR2 from the germline V gene are SGHTA and FQGNSA. The length of the CDR3 is 15 residues. The CDR3 DNA reads as TGTGCCAGCAGCCCCCCCGGGGTAGAGCAAGAGACCCAGTACTTC. Its protein product is CASSPPGVEQETQYF.

This chain uses TRBV27 with TRBJ2-7; tentatively, D is TRBD2 (6 bases). The CDR3 covers 16 residues. V was clipped by 1 base and J by 6 bases, with 19 bases between them. Germline V lookup: CDR1 MNHEY, CDR2 SMNVEV (reference sequence). CDR3 sequence: CASSLYAGSSMREQYF. As DNA, the CDR3 is TGTGCCAGCAGTTTATATGCGGGATCCTCAATGCGCGAGCAGTACTTC.

This chain connects TRBV10-3 to TRBJ1-1, with no clear D. Germline assignment: CDR1 ENHRY and CDR2 SYGVKD. V was pared by 4 bases and J by 3 bases, with 6 bases between. The CDR3 runs 12 residues. The CDR3 nucleotides read TGTGCCATCAGTGTTCGGGACACTGAAGCTTTCTTT. Its translation is CAISVRDTEAFF.

This clone was counted only a few times. The chain uses TRBV6-5 and TRBJ2-7; D is uncertain. This CDR3 comprises 13 residues. Germline V gene sequence: CDR1 MNHEY, CDR2 SVGAGI. Trimming removed 6 bases from V and 0 bases from J, with 9 bases in between. For the CDR3, the DNA is TGTGCCAGCAGCCGCCCGAGCTCCTACGAGCAGTACTTC. Amino acids: CASSRPSSYEQYF.

V usage is TRBV7-2 and J usage is TRBJ2-1; D is perhaps TRBD2 (6 bases). This CDR3 comprises 16 residues. The germline V gene has CDR1 SGHTA and CDR2 FQGNSA. The V end lost 4 bases, the J end lost 4 bases, and 17 bases lay between the germline ends. Here the CDR3 reads CASSSRRSGRYNEQFF. The CDR3, as DNA: TGTGCCAGCAGCTCGCGCCGTAGCGGACGATACAATGAGCAGTTCTTC.

This clone was observed a few times. The chain joins TRBV11-2 to TRBJ2-4; D unresolved. Germline V gene sequence: CDR1 SGHAT, CDR2 FQNNGV. Trimming removed 2 bases from V and 9 bases from J, with 11 bases in between. The CDR3 sequence is 13 residues long. The CDR3, as DNA: TGTGCCAGCAGCTTAAATCACTTCAGCATTCAGTACTTC. Its protein is CASSLNHFSIQYF.

This clone was found a few times. V and J are TRBV18 and TRBJ2-7; unclear D gene. With 5 bases removed from V and 6 bases from J, the gap between germline ends came to 14 bases. The CDR3 has 13 amino acids. Germline assignment: CDR1 KGHSH and CDR2 LQKENI. CDR3 bases: TGTGCCAGCTCAGCCACAGTGGCTTTCGAGCAGTACTTC. Translated, it gives CASSATVAFEQYF.

V usage is TRBV11-2 and J usage is TRBJ1-2; no clear D gene. The germline gives CDR1 SGHAT, CDR2 FQNNGV. Trimming removed 6 bases at V and 2 bases at J, with 19 bases between. The CDR3 consists of 16 residues. CDR3 in amino acids: CASRSLRRSLNYGYTF. As DNA, the CDR3 is TGTGCCAGCAGGTCATTACGTCGGAGTTTAAACTATGGCTACACCTTC.

The genes are TRBV30 and TRBJ2-7, with 9 bases matching TRBD1. The CDR3 runs to 12 residues. V lost 5 bases to trimming and J lost 6 bases; unmatched junction nucleotides: 5. The V gene's germline CDR1 is GTSNPN and CDR2 SVGIG (reference sequence). The CDR3 region is CAWAGQGLEQYF. The CDR3 DNA sequence: TGTGCCTGGGCGGGACAGGGCCTCGAGCAGTACTTC.

The chain employs TRBV4-1 and TRBJ1-1; 8 bases match TRBD1. With 5 bases clipped from V and 1 base from J, the junction kept 6 bases outside the gene matches. The CDR3 loop spans 15 amino acids. Per germline, CDR1 MGHRA and CDR2 YSYEKL. DNA for the CDR3: TGCGCCAGCAGCATCATGGACAGGGCGAACACTGAAGCTTTCTTT. Translating it yields CASSIMDRANTEAFF.

This clone was counted between two and nine times. This rearrangement joins TRBV2 to TRBJ2-5; TRBD1 might be the D (6 bases). The CDR3 has 15 amino acids. V lost 0 bases, J lost 2 bases, and 10 bases lay in between. Germline lookup yields CDR1 SNHLY and CDR2 FYNNEI. The CDR3 region has the DNA TGTGCCAGCAGTGAAGCAGTAGGACAGCAAGAGACCCAGTACTTC. As protein: CASSEAVGQQETQYF.

There are many counts of this clone. The chain combines TRBV27 with TRBJ2-5; D is unresolved. This CDR3 has 11 residues. V dropped 4 bases and J dropped 5 bases, with 5 bases sitting between them. CDR1 is MNHEY and CDR2 is SMNVEV in the germline V gene (reference sequence). CDR3 loop: CASSSLETQYF. Written as DNA, the CDR3 is TGTGCCAGCAGTTCCCTCGAGACCCAGTACTTC.

This clone turned up a few times. The rearrangement links TRBV11-2 to TRBJ2-1; tentative D call: TRBD1 (6 bases). From germline, CDR1 is SGHAT and CDR2 FQNNGV. Between the trimmed V and J ends, which lost 7 bases and 4 bases, there was a span of 20 bases. The CDR3 has 16 residues. The CDR3 protein is CASTQRGTRRYNEQFF. DNA for the CDR3: TGTGCCAGCACCCAGAGAGGGACACGTAGATACAATGAGCAGTTCTTC.

The CDR3 protein is CASSILPGQGDQPQHF. The CDR3 nucleotides are TGTGCCAGTAGTATCCTCCCGGGACAGGGGGATCAGCCCCAGCATTTT. This chain uses TRBV19 with TRBJ1-5, with 11 bases lining up with TRBD1. Germline V lookup: CDR1 LNHDA, CDR2 SQIVND (reference sequence). This CDR3 contains 16 residues. V was pared by 3 bases and J by 5 bases, with 6 bases of the junction left unmatched.

V usage is TRBV13 and J usage is TRBJ1-3; weak D call: TRBD1 (5 bases). The germline gives CDR1 PRHDT, CDR2 FYEKMQ (reference sequence). The CDR3 sequence is 16 residues long. Trimming left V 3 bases short and J 0 bases short, with 12 bases between. In DNA form, the CDR3 reads TGTGCCAGCAGCTTTATGGGACGGGTCTCTGGAAACACCATATATTTT. Translated: CASSFMGRVSGNTIYF. The whole variable domain, remainder taken from reference TRBV13 and TRBJ1-3, is AAGVIQSPRHLIKEKRETATLKCYPIPRHDTVYWYQQGPGQDPQFLISFYEKMQSDKGSIPDRFSAQQFSDYHSELNMSSLELGDSALYFCASSFMGRVSGNTIYFGEGSWLTVV.

This clone was detected only a few times. The chain joins TRBV18 to TRBJ2-4; 9 nucleotides agree with TRBD2. Germline V gene lookup returns CDR1 KGHSH and CDR2 LQKENI. V lost 0 bases, J lost 12 bases, and 12 bases stayed unmatched. The CDR3 totals 16 residues. The CDR3 loop reads CASSPPASGMRANQYF. CDR3 nucleotides: TGTGCCAGCTCACCACCCGCTAGCGGGATGAGGGCCAATCAGTACTTC.